One sample yielded the 19 T cell receptor beta chains listed below, sequenced in a study of blood T cell repertoires in COVID-19. The assay was immunoSEQ multiplex PCR, and TCRdb's table has in-frame clones only and misses some. The sample holds roughly 140,000 clones; approximately 90% are singletons and the top ten take 2.4%. Material for sequencing was peripheral blood. The origin of the receptors is a woman between 70 and 85 years old with acute or convalescent COVID-19.

The CDR3 spells CASSPTGNGNTIYF. CDR3 sequence (DNA): TGTGCCAGCAGCCCTACGGGAAATGGAAACACCATATATTTT. The chain links TRBV3-1 (or the pseudogene TRBV3-2) to TRBJ1-3; D not certain. With 4 bases removed from V and 3 bases from J, the gap between germline ends came to 10 bases. Germline CDR1 is LGHDT and CDR2 is YNNKEL (reference sequence). The CDR3 length is 14 residues.

As regards this clone: Other DNA sequences in this sample translate to the same CDR3. CDR3 region: CASSPRGTNEKLFF. The CDR3 DNA is TGTGCCAGCAGCCCCCGGGGAACTAATGAAAAACTGTTTTTT. The chain combines TRBV7-9 with TRBJ1-4, with no clear D. V lost 5 bases and J lost 1, with 8 bases in between. In germline, CDR1 is SEHNR, CDR2 FQNEAQ (reference sequence). The CDR3 runs 14 residues.

The chain has TRBV27 and TRBJ1-6; D gene uncertain. CDR3 length equals 11 residues. Trimming took off 6 bases at V and 12 bases at J, with 9 bases between the two ends. Germline V gene sequence: CDR1 MNHEY, CDR2 SMNVEV (reference sequence). The CDR3: CASSLRGPLHF. As DNA, the CDR3 is TGTGCCAGCAGCTTAAGAGGACCCCTCCACTTT.

V usage is TRBV7-9 and J usage is TRBJ2-7; D gene uncertain. Between the trimmed V and J ends, which lost 1 base and 2 bases, there was a span of 9 bases. The CDR3 totals 14 residues. Looked up from germline, CDR1 is SEHNR and CDR2 is FQNEAQ (reference sequence). The CDR3 reads CASSLGSRAYEQYF. The CDR3 DNA is TGTGCCAGCAGCTTAGGGAGTCGGGCCTACGAGCAGTACTTC.

In its sample, this clone was seen once. This sequence joins TRBV7-9 and TRBJ1-2, with 10 bases fitting TRBD1. The CDR3 runs 15 residues. After removal of 5 bases from V and 4 bases from J, the junction contained 7 bases not matched to a gene. The V gene's germline CDR1 is SEHNR and CDR2 FQNEAQ (reference sequence). The CDR3 DNA reads as TGTGCCAGCAGCACGGACAGGGGGAGAGGCTATGGCTACACCTTC. Residues: CASSTDRGRGYGYTF.

The rearrangement joins TRBV5-6 to TRBJ1-2; D perhaps matches TRBD1 (6 bases). This CDR3 region has 14 residues. Trimming left V 4 bases short and J 8 bases short, with 18 bases between. The germline gives CDR1 SGHDT, CDR2 YYEEEE. Here the CDR3 DNA reads TGTGCCAGCAGCCAGGGACAACGGGCGGGCGGCTACACCTTC. Its protein product is CASSQGQRAGGYTF. Together with reference TRBV5-6 and TRBJ1-2, the CDR3 gives the full variable domain: DAGVTQSPTHLIKTRGQQVTLRCSPKSGHDTVSWYQQALGQGPQFIFQYYEEEERQRGNFPDRFSGHQFPNYSSELNVNALLLGDSALYLCASSQGQRAGGYTFGSGTRLTVV.

The J gene is TRBJ1-1, the V gene TRBV19; D ambiguous. V lost 8 bases to trimming and J lost 1 base, with 11 bases between them. From germline, CDR1 is LNHDA and CDR2 SQIVND (reference sequence). The length of the CDR3 is 13 residues. CDR3 residues: CASAGGRNTEAFF. In DNA, the CDR3 is TGTGCCAGTGCCGGAGGGAGGAACACTGAAGCTTTCTTT.

V gene TRBV4-1 combines with J gene TRBJ1-2; no clear D gene. Trimming stripped 0 bases from V and 1 base from J, with 18 bases between. The length of the CDR3 is 18 residues. The germline V gene has CDR1 MGHRA and CDR2 YSYEKL. The CDR3 region has the DNA TGCGCCAGCAGCCAAGATCGTCATTCCGGGAGGTATAACTATGGCTACACCTTC. Encoded protein: CASSQDRHSGRYNYGYTF.

This clone was seen once. The chain is built from TRBV19 and TRBJ1-6; no definite D call. CDR1 LNHDA and CDR2 SQIVND come from the germline V gene (reference sequence). V dropped 7 bases and J dropped 0 bases, with 10 bases sitting between them. This CDR3 comprises 15 residues. CDR3: CASTPSVSYNSPLHF. The CDR3 bases are TGTGCCAGTACCCCCTCGGTCTCCTATAATTCACCCCTCCACTTT.

The rearrangement links TRBV6-5 to TRBJ1-5; perhaps TRBD1 as D (6 bases). Germline CDR1 reads MNHEY; CDR2 reads SVGAGI. Trimming cost V 4 bases and J 0 bases, with 10 bases left between them. The CDR3 runs 15 residues. This CDR3 is CASSSGTLSNQPQHF. As DNA, the CDR3 is TGTGCCAGCAGTTCAGGGACACTTAGCAATCAGCCCCAGCATTTT.

V usage is TRBV10-3 and J usage is TRBJ2-1; a possible D gene is TRBD2 (5 bases). Germline V gives CDR1 ENHRY, CDR2 SYGVKD. V was pared by 11 bases and J by 6 bases, with 11 bases between. The CDR3 contains 11 residues. The CDR3 DNA reads TGTGCCGCGGGTCTGAGCAATGAGCAGTTCTTC. Its protein product is CAAGLSNEQFF.

The V gene is TRBV19, the J gene TRBJ2-3; 8 bases are shared with TRBD1. The V and J ends lost 3 bases and 2 bases, in that order; junction bases with no gene match: 4. The CDR3 is made up of 15 amino acids. In germline, CDR1 is LNHDA, CDR2 SQIVND (reference sequence). CDR3 in amino acids: CASSIGTGFTDTQYF. The CDR3 DNA sequence: TGTGCCAGTAGTATCGGGACAGGTTTCACAGATACGCAGTATTTT. Variable domain in full (rest from reference TRBV19 and TRBJ2-3): DGGITQSPKYLFRKEGQNVTLSCEQNLNHDAMYWYRQDPGQGLRLIYYSQIVNDFQKGDIAEGYSVSREKKESFPLTVTSAQKNPTAFYLCASSIGTGFTDTQYFGPGTRLTVL.

This rearrangement joins TRBV29-1 to TRBJ2-1, with 7 bases identical to TRBD2. Germline values: CDR1 SQVTM, CDR2 ANQGSEA. With 4 bases clipped from V and 15 bases from J, the junction kept 15 bases outside the gene matches. This CDR3 has 13 amino acids. The CDR3 region is CSVVSGGTTRPFF. In DNA, the CDR3 is TGCAGCGTTGTTTCCGGGGGGACCACTCGGCCGTTCTTC.

This clone was seen just once. This rearrangement joins TRBV11-1 to TRBJ1-1; TRBD1 matches at 8 bases. Germline trimming cut 1 base from V and 9 bases from J; bases unmatched to any gene: 13. In germline, CDR1 is SGHAT, CDR2 FQDESV (reference sequence). This CDR3 has 16 residues. The CDR3 bases are TGTGCCAGCAGCTTAGATGGATTGTGGGCAGGGGGCAAAGCTTTCTTT. Its protein is CASSLDGLWAGGKAFF.

The chain carries TRBV6-2 or TRBV6-3 and TRBJ2-7, with 10 bases matching TRBD1. This CDR3 contains 17 residues. The germline V gene has CDR1 MNHEY and CDR2 SVGEGT. J lost 3 bases, V lost 2 bases, and 10 bases had no gene match. CDR3 amino acids: CASSYGKGQGVRYEQYV. The CDR3, as DNA: TGTGCCAGCAGTTACGGTAAAGGACAGGGGGTCCGCTACGAGCAGTACGTC.

The V call is TRBV3-1 (or the pseudogene TRBV3-2), the J call TRBJ2-1; D may be TRBD2 (5 bases). Trimming left V 3 bases short and J 12 bases short, with 15 bases between. CDR1 is LGHDT, CDR2 YNNKEL, per germline (reference sequence). The CDR3 length is 13 residues. The CDR3 region is CASSHTWTQGQFF. In DNA, the CDR3 is TGTGCCAGCAGCCATACCTGGACTCAAGGGCAGTTCTTC.

Here the CDR3 DNA reads TGTGCCACCAGCAGAGATGTGGGGGCGAGAACCGGGGAGCTGTTTTTT. Its protein product is CATSRDVGARTGELFF. V gene TRBV15 combines with J gene TRBJ2-2, with D tentatively TRBD1 (6 bases). Germline loops: CDR1 LNHNV, CDR2 YYDKDF (reference sequence). V lost 0 bases and J lost 5, with 13 bases in between. The CDR3 covers 16 residues.

The V and J genes are TRBV5-1 and TRBJ1-2; 7 bases match TRBD1. Germline V gene lookup returns CDR1 SGHRS and CDR2 YFSETQ. V lost 4 bases to trimming and J lost 6 bases; unmatched junction nucleotides: 12. The CDR3 length is 15 residues. The CDR3 DNA reads TGCGCCAGCAGCCCGGGACAGCCGTGGCTAAATGGCTACACCTTC. It encodes CASSPGQPWLNGYTF.

The chain couples TRBV3-1 (or the pseudogene TRBV3-2) to TRBJ2-1; perhaps TRBD1 as D (7 bases). CDR1 is LGHDT and CDR2 is YNNKEL in the germline V gene (reference sequence). The CDR3 is made up of 13 amino acids. V lost 5 bases and J lost 15, with 20 bases in between. The CDR3 sequence: CASSTTPGGLAFF. CDR3 in DNA: TGTGCCAGCAGCACCACCCCAGGGGGGTTGGCGTTCTTC.